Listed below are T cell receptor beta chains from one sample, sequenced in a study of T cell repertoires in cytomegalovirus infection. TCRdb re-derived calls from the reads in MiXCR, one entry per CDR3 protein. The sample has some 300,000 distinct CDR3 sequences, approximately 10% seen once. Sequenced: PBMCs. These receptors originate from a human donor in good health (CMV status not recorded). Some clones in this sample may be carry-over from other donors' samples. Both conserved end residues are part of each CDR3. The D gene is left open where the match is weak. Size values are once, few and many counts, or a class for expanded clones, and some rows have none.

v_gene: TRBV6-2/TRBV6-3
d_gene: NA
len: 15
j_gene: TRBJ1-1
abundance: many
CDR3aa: CASSFTRARDTEAFF
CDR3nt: TGTGCCAGCAGTTTCACGAGGGCGAGGGACACTGAAGCTTTCTTT

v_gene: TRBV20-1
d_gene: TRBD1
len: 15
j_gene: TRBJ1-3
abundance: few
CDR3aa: CSARDDDRAGNTIYF
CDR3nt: TGCAGTGCTAGAGATGACGACAGGGCGGGAAACACCATATATTTT

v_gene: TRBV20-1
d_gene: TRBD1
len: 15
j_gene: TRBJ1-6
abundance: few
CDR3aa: CSAPDRAIYNSPLHF
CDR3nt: TGCAGTGCACCGGACAGGGCAATCTATAATTCACCCCTCCACTTT

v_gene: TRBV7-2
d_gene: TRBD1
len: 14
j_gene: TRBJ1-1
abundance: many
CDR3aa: CASSSSGGDTEAFF
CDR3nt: TGTGCCAGCAGCTCCTCAGGGGGGGACACTGAAGCTTTCTTT

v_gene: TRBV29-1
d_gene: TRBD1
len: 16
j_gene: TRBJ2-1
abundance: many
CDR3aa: CSVENGPGTGTNEQFF
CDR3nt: TGCAGCGTTGAAAATGGCCCCGGGACAGGCACTAATGAGCAGTTCTTC

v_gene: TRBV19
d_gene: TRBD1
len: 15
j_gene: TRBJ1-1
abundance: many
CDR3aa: CASSLLTGSIAEAFF
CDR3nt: TGTGCCAGTAGTTTATTGACAGGGAGTATTGCTGAAGCTTTCTTT

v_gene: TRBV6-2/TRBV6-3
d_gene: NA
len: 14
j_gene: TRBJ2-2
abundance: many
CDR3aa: CASRTEPNTGELFF
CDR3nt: TGTGCCAGCAGGACCGAGCCCAACACCGGGGAGCTGTTTTTT

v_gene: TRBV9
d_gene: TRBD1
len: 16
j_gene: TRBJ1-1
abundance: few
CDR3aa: CASSARTGTILTEAFF
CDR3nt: TGTGCCAGCAGCGCTCGGACAGGGACCATCCTAACTGAAGCTTTCTTT

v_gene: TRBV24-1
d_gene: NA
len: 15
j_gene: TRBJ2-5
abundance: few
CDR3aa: CATSDLLPTGETQYF
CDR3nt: TGTGCCACCAGTGATTTACTCCCGACGGGGGAGACCCAGTACTTC

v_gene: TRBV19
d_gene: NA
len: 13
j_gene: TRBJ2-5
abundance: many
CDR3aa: CASRRHVQETQYF
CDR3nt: TGTGCCAGTAGACGACATGTCCAAGAGACCCAGTACTTC

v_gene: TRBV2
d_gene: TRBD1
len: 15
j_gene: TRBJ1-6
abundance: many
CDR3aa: CASIIVTGDNSPLHF
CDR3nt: TGTGCCAGCATCATAGTAACAGGGGATAATTCACCCCTCCACTTT

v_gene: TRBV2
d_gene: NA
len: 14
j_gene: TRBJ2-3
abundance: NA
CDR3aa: CASSEASGTDTQYF
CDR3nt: TGTGCCAGCAGTGAGGCCAGTGGCACAGATACGCAGTATTTT

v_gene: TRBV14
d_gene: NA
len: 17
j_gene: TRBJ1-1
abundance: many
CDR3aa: CASSQDRKTDLDTEAFF
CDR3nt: TGTGCCAGCAGCCAAGATAGGAAAACAGATCTTGACACTGAAGCTTTCTTT

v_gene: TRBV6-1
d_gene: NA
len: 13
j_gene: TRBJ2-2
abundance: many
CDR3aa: CASSDLSTGELFF
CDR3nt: TGTGCCAGCAGTGATCTTTCCACCGGGGAGCTGTTTTTT

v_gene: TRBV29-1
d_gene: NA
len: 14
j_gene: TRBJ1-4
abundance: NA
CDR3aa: CSVTLPWTNEKLFF
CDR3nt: TGCAGCGTGACATTACCCTGGACTAATGAAAAACTGTTTTTT

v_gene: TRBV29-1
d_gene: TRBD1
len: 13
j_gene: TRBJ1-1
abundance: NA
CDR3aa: CSVGTGRGTEAFF
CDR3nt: TGCAGCGTCGGGACAGGGAGAGGAACTGAAGCTTTCTTT

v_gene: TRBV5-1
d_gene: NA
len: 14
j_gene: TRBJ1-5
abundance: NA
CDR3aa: CASSPGAGNQPQHF
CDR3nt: TGCGCCAGCAGCCCCGGGGCTGGGAATCAGCCCCAGCATTTT

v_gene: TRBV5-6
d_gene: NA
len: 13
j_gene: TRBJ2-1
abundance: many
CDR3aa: CASSRAEANEQFF
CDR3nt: TGTGCCAGCAGCCGGGCCGAAGCAAATGAGCAGTTCTTC

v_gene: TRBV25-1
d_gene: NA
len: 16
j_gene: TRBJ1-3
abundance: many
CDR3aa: CASSEGDLLSRHTIYF
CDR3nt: TGTGCCAGCAGTGAAGGAGACCTCCTTTCTCGACACACCATATATTTT

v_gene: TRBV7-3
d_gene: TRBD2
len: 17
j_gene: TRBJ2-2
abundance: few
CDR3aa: CASSPAGGPMGTGELFF
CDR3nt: TGTGCCAGCAGCCCGGCGGGGGGGCCGATGGGGACCGGGGAGCTGTTTTTT

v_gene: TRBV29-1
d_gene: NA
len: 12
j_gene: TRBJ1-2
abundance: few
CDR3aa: CSARDTDYGYTF
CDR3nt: TGCAGCGCCAGGGACACAGACTATGGCTACACCTTC

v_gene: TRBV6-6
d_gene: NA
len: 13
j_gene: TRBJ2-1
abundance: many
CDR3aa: CASSYSHYDEQFF
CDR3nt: TGTGCCAGCAGTTACTCTCACTATGATGAGCAGTTCTTC

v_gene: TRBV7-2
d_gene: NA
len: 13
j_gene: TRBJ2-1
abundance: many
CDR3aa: CASSSGPRNEQFF
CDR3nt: TGTGCCAGCAGCTCGGGACCCCGAAATGAGCAGTTCTTC

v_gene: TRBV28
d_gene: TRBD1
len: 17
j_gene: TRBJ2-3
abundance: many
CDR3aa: CASSSPGDRGGTDTQYF
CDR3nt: TGTGCCAGCAGTTCTCCGGGGGACAGGGGGGGGACAGATACGCAGTATTTT

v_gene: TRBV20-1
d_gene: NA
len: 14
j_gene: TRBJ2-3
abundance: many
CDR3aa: CSAQDWRGPDTQYF
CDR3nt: TGCAGTGCCCAGGACTGGAGGGGGCCAGATACGCAGTATTTT

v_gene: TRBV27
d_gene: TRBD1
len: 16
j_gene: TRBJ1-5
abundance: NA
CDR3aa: CASSPRTGHSNQPQHF
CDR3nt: TGTGCCAGCAGTCCCCGGACAGGGCATAGCAATCAGCCCCAGCATTTT

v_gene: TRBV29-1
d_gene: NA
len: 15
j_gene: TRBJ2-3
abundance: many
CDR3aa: CSVEAPWRPTDTQYF
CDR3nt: TGCAGCGTTGAAGCCCCCTGGCGGCCCACAGATACGCAGTATTTT

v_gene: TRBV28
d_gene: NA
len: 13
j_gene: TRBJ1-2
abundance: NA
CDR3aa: CASSLLQFYGYTF
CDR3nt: TGTGCCAGCAGTTTGTTACAGTTCTATGGCTACACCTTC

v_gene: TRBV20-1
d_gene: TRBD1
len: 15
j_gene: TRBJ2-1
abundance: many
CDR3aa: CSARTGTDSYNEQFF
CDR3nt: TGCAGTGCTAGAACCGGGACAGACTCCTACAATGAGCAGTTCTTC

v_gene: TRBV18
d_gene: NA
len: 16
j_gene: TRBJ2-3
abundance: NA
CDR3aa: CASSPPQGSTKYTQYF
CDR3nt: TGTGCCAGCTCACCACCGCAGGGCTCCACCAAGTATACGCAGTATTTT

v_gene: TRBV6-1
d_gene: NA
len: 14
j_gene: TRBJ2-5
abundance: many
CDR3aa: CASSEAWGGETQYF
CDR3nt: TGTGCCAGCAGTGAAGCTTGGGGCGGGGAGACCCAGTACTTC

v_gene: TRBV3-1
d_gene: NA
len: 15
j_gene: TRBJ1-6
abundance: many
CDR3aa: CASSQVRGAASPLHF
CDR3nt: TGTGCCAGCAGCCAAGTTCGAGGCGCAGCTTCACCCCTCCACTTT

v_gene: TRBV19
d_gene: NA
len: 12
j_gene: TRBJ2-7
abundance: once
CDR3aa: CASGPNFYEQYF
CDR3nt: TGTGCCAGCGGACCTAACTTCTACGAGCAGTACTTC

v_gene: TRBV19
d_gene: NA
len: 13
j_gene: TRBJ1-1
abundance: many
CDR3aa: CASRRQLNTEAFF
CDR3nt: TGTGCCAGTAGGAGACAGTTGAACACTGAAGCTTTCTTT

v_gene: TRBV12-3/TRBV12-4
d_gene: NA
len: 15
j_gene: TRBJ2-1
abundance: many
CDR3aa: CASSLMGVLTNEQFF
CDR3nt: TGTGCCAGCAGTTTAATGGGCGTACTCACCAATGAGCAGTTCTTC

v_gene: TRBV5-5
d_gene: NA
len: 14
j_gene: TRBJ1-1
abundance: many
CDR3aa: CASSIRLVNTEAFF
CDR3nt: TGTGCCAGCTCAATCCGACTGGTGAACACTGAAGCTTTCTTT

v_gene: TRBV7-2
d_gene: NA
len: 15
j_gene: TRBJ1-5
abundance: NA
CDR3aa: CASSLVTSSNQPQHF
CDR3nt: TGTGCCAGCAGCTTAGTCACAAGTAGCAATCAGCCCCAGCATTTT

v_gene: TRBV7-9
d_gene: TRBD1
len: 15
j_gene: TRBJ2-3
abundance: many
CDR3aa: CASSFWTGGEDTQYF
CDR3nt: TGTGCCAGCAGCTTTTGGACAGGGGGCGAGGATACGCAGTATTTT

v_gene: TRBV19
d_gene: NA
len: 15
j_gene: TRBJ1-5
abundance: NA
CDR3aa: CASTITGSSNQPQHF
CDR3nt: TGTGCCAGTACCATAACAGGGTCCAGCAATCAGCCCCAGCATTTT

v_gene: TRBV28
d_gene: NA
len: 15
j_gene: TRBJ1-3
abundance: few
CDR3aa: CASSSGTGGGNTIYF
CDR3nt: TGTGCCAGCAGTTCGGGAACCGGGGGTGGAAACACCATATATTTT

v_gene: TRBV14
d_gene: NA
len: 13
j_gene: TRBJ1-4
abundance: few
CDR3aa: CASSQEKGEKLFF
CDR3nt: TGTGCCAGCAGCCAAGAGAAAGGAGAAAAACTGTTTTTT

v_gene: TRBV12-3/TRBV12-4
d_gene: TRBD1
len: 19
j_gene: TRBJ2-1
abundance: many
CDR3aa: CASSPRGQGASGGTIGQFF
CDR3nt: TGTGCCAGCAGTCCGAGGGGACAGGGGGCTAGCGGGGGCACAATAGGGCAGTTCTTC

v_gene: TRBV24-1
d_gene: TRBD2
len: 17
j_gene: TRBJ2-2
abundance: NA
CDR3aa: CATSDLLASGNTGELFF
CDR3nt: TGTGCCACCAGTGACTTATTGGCTAGCGGGAACACCGGGGAGCTGTTTTTT

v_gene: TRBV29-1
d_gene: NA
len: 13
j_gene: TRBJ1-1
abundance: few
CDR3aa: CSVTSGSRTEAFF
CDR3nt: TGCAGCGTGACGTCAGGTTCCCGCACTGAAGCTTTCTTT

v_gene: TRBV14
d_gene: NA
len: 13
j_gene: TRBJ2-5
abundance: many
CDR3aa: CASSKEGSGPQYF
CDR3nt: TGTGCCAGCAGCAAAGAAGGCTCCGGGCCCCAGTACTTC

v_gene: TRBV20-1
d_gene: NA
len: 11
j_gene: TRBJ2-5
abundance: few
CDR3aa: CSAQREETQYF
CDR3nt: TGCAGTGCTCAAAGAGAAGAGACCCAGTACTTC

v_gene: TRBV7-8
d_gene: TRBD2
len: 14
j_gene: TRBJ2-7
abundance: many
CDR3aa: CASSRTSIDYEQYF
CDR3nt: TGTGCCAGCAGCCGGACTAGCATCGATTACGAGCAGTACTTC

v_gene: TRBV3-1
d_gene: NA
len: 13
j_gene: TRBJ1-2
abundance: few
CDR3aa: CASSHFRDYGYTF
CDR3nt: TGTGCCAGCAGCCACTTCAGGGACTATGGCTACACCTTC

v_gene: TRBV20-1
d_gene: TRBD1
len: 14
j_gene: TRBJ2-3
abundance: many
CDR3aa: CSGQGQASTDTQYF
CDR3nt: TGCAGTGGCCAGGGACAGGCTAGCACAGATACGCAGTATTTT

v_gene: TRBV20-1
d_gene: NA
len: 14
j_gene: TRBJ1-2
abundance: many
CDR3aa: CSASPRPEIYGYTF
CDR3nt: TGCAGTGCCAGCCCCAGACCAGAGATTTATGGCTACACCTTC

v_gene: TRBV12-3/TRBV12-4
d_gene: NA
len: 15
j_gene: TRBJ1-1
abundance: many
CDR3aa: CASSPLEGMNTEAFF
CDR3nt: TGTGCCAGCAGTCCTCTGGAGGGCATGAACACTGAAGCTTTCTTT

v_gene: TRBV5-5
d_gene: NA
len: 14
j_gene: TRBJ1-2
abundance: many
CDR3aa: CASSLGVREYGYTF
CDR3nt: TGTGCCAGCAGCTTGGGGGTCAGGGAATATGGCTACACCTTC

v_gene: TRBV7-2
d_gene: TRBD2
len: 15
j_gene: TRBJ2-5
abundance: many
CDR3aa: CASSLSSGGWETQYF
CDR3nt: TGTGCCAGCAGCTTATCTAGCGGGGGGTGGGAGACCCAGTACTTC

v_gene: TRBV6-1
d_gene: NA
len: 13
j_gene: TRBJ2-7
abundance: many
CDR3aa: CASSEAQGNEQYF
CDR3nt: TGTGCCAGCAGTGAAGCCCAGGGGAACGAGCAGTACTTC

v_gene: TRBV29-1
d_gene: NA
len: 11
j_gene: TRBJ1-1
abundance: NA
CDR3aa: CSGTGLGEAFF
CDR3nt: TGCAGCGGGACGGGACTGGGTGAAGCTTTCTTT